These T cell receptor beta chains were read from a single sample in a study of human CD8 memory T cell subsets. TCRdb passed the 5' RACE reads through MiXCR, listing each CDR3 protein once. The sample carries more than 6,000 distinct CDR3 sequences, roughly 3.9% recorded once. Sequencing input: CD8+ T cells from PBMCs. The receptors were gathered from a human donor in good health. The CDR3 runs from the conserved cysteine through the conserved F or W. Fields, in order: V gene, D gene, clone size, J gene, CDR3 protein, CDR3 DNA. The D gene is left open where the match is weak. Part of the rows lack a size; the others show once, few, many or a class for expanded clones.

V gene: TRBV7-8
D gene: TRBD1
clone size: many
J gene: TRBJ2-1
CDR3 protein: CASSSGQHNEQFF
CDR3 DNA: TGTGCCAGCAGCTCGGGACAGCACAATGAGCAGTTCTTC

V gene: TRBV5-1
D gene: -
clone size: -
J gene: TRBJ2-1
CDR3 protein: CASSLGPASHEQFF
CDR3 DNA: TGCGCCAGCAGCTTGGGTCCAGCATCGCATGAGCAGTTCTTC

V gene: TRBV20-1
D gene: -
clone size: -
J gene: TRBJ2-7
CDR3 protein: CSPPLYPSYEQYF
CDR3 DNA: TGCAGTCCTCCACTATACCCCTCCTACGAGCAGTACTTC

V gene: TRBV21-1
D gene: -
clone size: -
J gene: TRBJ1-1
CDR3 protein: CASSNIGTVGASLSLNTEAFF
CDR3 DNA: TGTGCCAGCAGCAACATCGGGACAGTGGGTGCAAGCTTGTCACTCAACACTGAAGCTTTCTTT

V gene: TRBV20-1
D gene: TRBD2
clone size: medium-sized
J gene: TRBJ2-1
CDR3 protein: CSARDPTSGVYNEQFF
CDR3 DNA: TGCAGTGCTAGAGACCCAACTAGCGGGGTGTACAATGAGCAGTTCTTC

V gene: TRBV11-3
D gene: TRBD2
clone size: -
J gene: TRBJ2-1
CDR3 protein: CASSPGTSGEDEQFF
CDR3 DNA: TGTGCCAGCAGCCCCGGGACTAGCGGGGAGGATGAGCAGTTCTTC

V gene: TRBV10-2
D gene: TRBD2
clone size: few
J gene: TRBJ2-5
CDR3 protein: CASMGTRRRETQYF
CDR3 DNA: TGCGCCAGCATGGGGACTAGAAGGCGTGAGACCCAGTACTTC

V gene: TRBV10-1
D gene: TRBD2
clone size: -
J gene: TRBJ2-3
CDR3 protein: CASSESDVSGDTDTQYF
CDR3 DNA: TGCGCCAGCAGTGAGTCTGACGTTAGCGGGGACACAGATACGCAGTATTTT

V gene: TRBV29-1
D gene: -
clone size: many
J gene: TRBJ1-2
CDR3 protein: CSAQGGGNYGYTF
CDR3 DNA: TGCAGCGCCCAGGGCGGGGGTAACTATGGCTACACCTTC

V gene: TRBV19
D gene: -
clone size: many
J gene: TRBJ2-2
CDR3 protein: CASRQAGELFF
CDR3 DNA: TGTGCCAGTAGACAAGCCGGGGAGCTGTTTTTT

V gene: TRBV10-3
D gene: -
clone size: many
J gene: TRBJ2-2
CDR3 protein: CAIRHRDAGTGELFF
CDR3 DNA: TGTGCCATCAGGCACAGGGACGCGGGCACCGGGGAGCTGTTTTTT

V gene: TRBV7-2
D gene: -
clone size: many
J gene: TRBJ2-5
CDR3 protein: CASSLGPGQETQYF
CDR3 DNA: TGTGCCAGCAGCTTAGGACCAGGCCAAGAGACCCAGTACTTC

V gene: TRBV20-1
D gene: -
clone size: many
J gene: TRBJ1-1
CDR3 protein: CSARSPGLNTEAFF
CDR3 DNA: TGCAGTGCTAGATCTCCCGGACTGAACACTGAAGCTTTCTTT

V gene: TRBV7-8
D gene: TRBD1
clone size: many
J gene: TRBJ2-7
CDR3 protein: CASSLVVSGQVPSEQYF
CDR3 DNA: TGTGCCAGCAGCTTAGTTGTGTCTGGACAGGTGCCATCCGAGCAGTACTTC

V gene: TRBV14
D gene: TRBD2
clone size: many
J gene: TRBJ2-1
CDR3 protein: CASSQQAGEVEQFF
CDR3 DNA: TGTGCCAGCAGCCAACAGGCGGGAGAGGTTGAGCAGTTCTTC

V gene: TRBV11-2
D gene: TRBD2
clone size: many
J gene: TRBJ2-7
CDR3 protein: CASSSTSGDEQYF
CDR3 DNA: TGTGCCAGCAGCTCGACTAGCGGGGACGAGCAGTACTTC

V gene: TRBV18
D gene: TRBD2
clone size: many
J gene: TRBJ2-7
CDR3 protein: CASSPSGTDGTSGGPSSYEQYF
CDR3 DNA: TGTGCCAGCTCACCATCCGGGACAGACGGGACTAGCGGGGGGCCGAGCTCCTACGAGCAGTACTTC

V gene: TRBV24-1
D gene: TRBD1
clone size: many
J gene: TRBJ2-2
CDR3 protein: CATSDLGQGAAGELFF
CDR3 DNA: TGTGCCACCAGTGATTTGGGACAGGGGGCAGCCGGGGAGCTGTTTTTT

V gene: TRBV6-1
D gene: -
clone size: -
J gene: TRBJ2-1
CDR3 protein: CASSEQGGGYNEQFF
CDR3 DNA: TGTGCCAGCAGTGAACAGGGGGGTGGTTACAATGAGCAGTTCTTC

V gene: TRBV28
D gene: -
clone size: many
J gene: TRBJ1-1
CDR3 protein: CASRASVGRDTEAFF
CDR3 DNA: TGTGCCAGCAGGGCCTCAGTAGGCCGGGACACTGAAGCTTTCTTT

V gene: TRBV7-9
D gene: -
clone size: many
J gene: TRBJ2-3
CDR3 protein: CARDASDGTDTQYF
CDR3 DNA: TGTGCCAGAGACGCTAGCGACGGGACAGATACGCAGTATTTT

V gene: TRBV5-5
D gene: TRBD1
clone size: many
J gene: TRBJ2-2
CDR3 protein: CASSSGQGYPGELFF
CDR3 DNA: TGTGCCAGCAGCTCGGGACAGGGGTATCCCGGGGAGCTGTTTTTT

V gene: TRBV2
D gene: TRBD2
clone size: many
J gene: TRBJ2-7
CDR3 protein: CAGPLAGANRAEQYF
CDR3 DNA: TGTGCCGGACCACTAGCGGGGGCCAACCGGGCCGAGCAGTACTTC

V gene: TRBV5-5
D gene: -
clone size: few
J gene: TRBJ2-1
CDR3 protein: CASSLSRGVYNEQFF
CDR3 DNA: TGTGCCAGCAGCTTGTCTAGGGGAGTTTACAATGAGCAGTTCTTC

V gene: TRBV9
D gene: TRBD1
clone size: many
J gene: TRBJ1-1
CDR3 protein: CASSVEGTANTEAFF
CDR3 DNA: TGTGCCAGCAGCGTAGAAGGGACAGCAAACACTGAAGCTTTCTTT

V gene: TRBV20-1
D gene: TRBD2
clone size: many
J gene: TRBJ2-1
CDR3 protein: CSARDLAGAGYNEQFF
CDR3 DNA: TGCAGTGCTAGAGATTTAGCGGGAGCAGGGTACAATGAGCAGTTCTTC

V gene: TRBV7-8
D gene: TRBD2
clone size: many
J gene: TRBJ2-1
CDR3 protein: CASSLVIGLAGAGSYNEQFF
CDR3 DNA: TGTGCCAGCAGCTTAGTAATAGGGCTAGCGGGGGCCGGCTCCTACAATGAGCAGTTCTTC

V gene: TRBV7-9
D gene: -
clone size: many
J gene: TRBJ1-1
CDR3 protein: CASSLRRQEAFF
CDR3 DNA: TGTGCCAGCAGCTTAAGAAGGCAAGAGGCTTTCTTT

V gene: TRBV5-1
D gene: TRBD1
clone size: medium-sized
J gene: TRBJ1-2
CDR3 protein: CASSTTVGGQKTNYGYTF
CDR3 DNA: TGCGCCAGCAGCACTACCGTTGGGGGACAGAAAACCAACTATGGCTACACCTTC

V gene: TRBV6-5
D gene: -
clone size: many
J gene: TRBJ1-4
CDR3 protein: CASSALNEKLFF
CDR3 DNA: TGTGCCAGCAGTGCTCTTAATGAAAAACTGTTTTTT

V gene: TRBV5-5
D gene: -
clone size: -
J gene: TRBJ2-1
CDR3 protein: CASSSWAGNEQFF
CDR3 DNA: TGTGCCAGCAGCTCCTGGGCGGGGAATGAGCAGTTCTTC

V gene: TRBV7-9
D gene: -
clone size: many
J gene: TRBJ2-2
CDR3 protein: CASSLDPTGGELFF
CDR3 DNA: TGTGCCAGCAGCTTAGACCCGACCGGCGGGGAGCTGTTTTTT

V gene: TRBV5-1
D gene: TRBD1
clone size: many
J gene: TRBJ2-1
CDR3 protein: CASSLVDLGQGANEQFF
CDR3 DNA: TGCGCCAGCAGCTTGGTAGACTTGGGACAGGGGGCGAATGAGCAGTTCTTC

V gene: TRBV27
D gene: -
clone size: many
J gene: TRBJ2-1
CDR3 protein: CASRTQGEQFF
CDR3 DNA: TGTGCCAGCAGGACTCAGGGAGAGCAGTTCTTC

V gene: TRBV7-2
D gene: -
clone size: many
J gene: TRBJ1-1
CDR3 protein: CASSGGWRTEAFF
CDR3 DNA: TGTGCCAGCAGCGGGGGGTGGCGCACTGAAGCTTTCTTT

V gene: TRBV5-1
D gene: TRBD1
clone size: many
J gene: TRBJ2-7
CDR3 protein: CASSYGTVVEQYF
CDR3 DNA: TGCGCCAGCAGCTACGGGACAGTGGTGGAGCAGTACTTC

V gene: TRBV6-2/TRBV6-3
D gene: -
clone size: many
J gene: TRBJ1-1
CDR3 protein: CASRQSVTEAFF
CDR3 DNA: TGTGCCAGCAGGCAATCAGTAACCGAAGCTTTCTTT

V gene: TRBV12-3/TRBV12-4
D gene: TRBD1
clone size: many
J gene: TRBJ2-7
CDR3 protein: CASSLGQGEQYF
CDR3 DNA: TGTGCCAGCAGCCTTGGACAGGGGGAGCAGTACTTC

V gene: TRBV12-3/TRBV12-4
D gene: -
clone size: many
J gene: TRBJ2-5
CDR3 protein: CASSLRGAQETQYF
CDR3 DNA: TGTGCCAGCAGTTTAAGGGGGGCCCAAGAGACCCAGTACTTC

V gene: TRBV2
D gene: -
clone size: many
J gene: TRBJ1-1
CDR3 protein: CASSVEVRGTEAFF
CDR3 DNA: TGTGCCAGCAGTGTCGAGGTCAGGGGCACTGAAGCTTTCTTT

V gene: TRBV29-1
D gene: -
clone size: medium-sized
J gene: TRBJ2-4
CDR3 protein: CSVVTENRNIQYF
CDR3 DNA: TGCAGCGTTGTAACCGAAAACAGAAACATTCAGTACTTC

V gene: TRBV7-9
D gene: TRBD1
clone size: many
J gene: TRBJ2-2
CDR3 protein: CASSTQRQGQGELFF
CDR3 DNA: TGTGCCAGCAGCACCCAGAGACAGGGGCAAGGGGAGCTGTTTTTT

V gene: TRBV19
D gene: -
clone size: -
J gene: TRBJ2-1
CDR3 protein: CASSIDPVREQFF
CDR3 DNA: TGTGCCAGTAGTATAGATCCTGTACGTGAGCAGTTCTTC

V gene: TRBV18
D gene: TRBD1
clone size: many
J gene: TRBJ2-2
CDR3 protein: CASSAGTGSTGELFF
CDR3 DNA: TGTGCCAGCTCGGCCGGGACAGGATCCACCGGGGAGCTGTTTTTT

V gene: TRBV11-2
D gene: -
clone size: medium-sized
J gene: TRBJ2-1
CDR3 protein: CASSPVGGISSYNEQFF
CDR3 DNA: TGTGCCAGCAGCCCCGTCGGAGGGATTAGCTCCTACAATGAGCAGTTCTTC

V gene: TRBV5-1
D gene: TRBD1
clone size: many
J gene: TRBJ2-3
CDR3 protein: CASSTGQGADTQYF
CDR3 DNA: TGCGCCAGCAGCACAGGACAGGGGGCAGATACGCAGTATTTT

V gene: TRBV27
D gene: -
clone size: many
J gene: TRBJ2-7
CDR3 protein: CASSPDRTYEQYF
CDR3 DNA: TGTGCCAGCAGTCCCGACAGGACCTACGAGCAGTACTTC

V gene: TRBV12-3/TRBV12-4
D gene: TRBD1
clone size: many
J gene: TRBJ1-1
CDR3 protein: CASSHSAGGTEAFF
CDR3 DNA: TGTGCCAGCAGTCATTCCGCAGGGGGCACTGAAGCTTTCTTT

V gene: TRBV19
D gene: -
clone size: many
J gene: TRBJ2-2
CDR3 protein: CASSITAGLGTGELFF
CDR3 DNA: TGTGCCAGTAGTATAACGGCAGGGCTGGGCACCGGGGAGCTGTTTTTT

V gene: TRBV6-2/TRBV6-3
D gene: TRBD1
clone size: medium-sized
J gene: TRBJ1-5
CDR3 protein: CASSSKGDREKYNQPQHF
CDR3 DNA: TGTGCCAGCAGTTCAAAGGGGGACAGGGAAAAGTACAATCAGCCCCAGCATTTT

V gene: TRBV6-2/TRBV6-3
D gene: -
clone size: few
J gene: TRBJ2-3
CDR3 protein: CASSYESQETDTQYF
CDR3 DNA: TGTGCCAGCAGTTACGAGTCCCAGGAAACAGATACGCAGTATTTT

V gene: TRBV5-6
D gene: -
clone size: many
J gene: TRBJ2-3
CDR3 protein: CASSLGAGSSPSGDTQYF
CDR3 DNA: TGTGCCAGCAGCTTGGGTGCTGGCAGCTCACCCTCGGGAGATACGCAGTATTTT

V gene: TRBV7-9
D gene: -
clone size: many
J gene: TRBJ2-2
CDR3 protein: CASSSPRNTGELFF
CDR3 DNA: TGTGCCAGCAGCTCCCCCCGGAACACCGGGGAGCTGTTTTTT

V gene: TRBV20-1
D gene: TRBD1
clone size: few
J gene: TRBJ2-3
CDR3 protein: CSAKGQVDHTQYF
CDR3 DNA: TGCAGTGCTAAGGGACAGGTCGATCATACGCAGTATTTT